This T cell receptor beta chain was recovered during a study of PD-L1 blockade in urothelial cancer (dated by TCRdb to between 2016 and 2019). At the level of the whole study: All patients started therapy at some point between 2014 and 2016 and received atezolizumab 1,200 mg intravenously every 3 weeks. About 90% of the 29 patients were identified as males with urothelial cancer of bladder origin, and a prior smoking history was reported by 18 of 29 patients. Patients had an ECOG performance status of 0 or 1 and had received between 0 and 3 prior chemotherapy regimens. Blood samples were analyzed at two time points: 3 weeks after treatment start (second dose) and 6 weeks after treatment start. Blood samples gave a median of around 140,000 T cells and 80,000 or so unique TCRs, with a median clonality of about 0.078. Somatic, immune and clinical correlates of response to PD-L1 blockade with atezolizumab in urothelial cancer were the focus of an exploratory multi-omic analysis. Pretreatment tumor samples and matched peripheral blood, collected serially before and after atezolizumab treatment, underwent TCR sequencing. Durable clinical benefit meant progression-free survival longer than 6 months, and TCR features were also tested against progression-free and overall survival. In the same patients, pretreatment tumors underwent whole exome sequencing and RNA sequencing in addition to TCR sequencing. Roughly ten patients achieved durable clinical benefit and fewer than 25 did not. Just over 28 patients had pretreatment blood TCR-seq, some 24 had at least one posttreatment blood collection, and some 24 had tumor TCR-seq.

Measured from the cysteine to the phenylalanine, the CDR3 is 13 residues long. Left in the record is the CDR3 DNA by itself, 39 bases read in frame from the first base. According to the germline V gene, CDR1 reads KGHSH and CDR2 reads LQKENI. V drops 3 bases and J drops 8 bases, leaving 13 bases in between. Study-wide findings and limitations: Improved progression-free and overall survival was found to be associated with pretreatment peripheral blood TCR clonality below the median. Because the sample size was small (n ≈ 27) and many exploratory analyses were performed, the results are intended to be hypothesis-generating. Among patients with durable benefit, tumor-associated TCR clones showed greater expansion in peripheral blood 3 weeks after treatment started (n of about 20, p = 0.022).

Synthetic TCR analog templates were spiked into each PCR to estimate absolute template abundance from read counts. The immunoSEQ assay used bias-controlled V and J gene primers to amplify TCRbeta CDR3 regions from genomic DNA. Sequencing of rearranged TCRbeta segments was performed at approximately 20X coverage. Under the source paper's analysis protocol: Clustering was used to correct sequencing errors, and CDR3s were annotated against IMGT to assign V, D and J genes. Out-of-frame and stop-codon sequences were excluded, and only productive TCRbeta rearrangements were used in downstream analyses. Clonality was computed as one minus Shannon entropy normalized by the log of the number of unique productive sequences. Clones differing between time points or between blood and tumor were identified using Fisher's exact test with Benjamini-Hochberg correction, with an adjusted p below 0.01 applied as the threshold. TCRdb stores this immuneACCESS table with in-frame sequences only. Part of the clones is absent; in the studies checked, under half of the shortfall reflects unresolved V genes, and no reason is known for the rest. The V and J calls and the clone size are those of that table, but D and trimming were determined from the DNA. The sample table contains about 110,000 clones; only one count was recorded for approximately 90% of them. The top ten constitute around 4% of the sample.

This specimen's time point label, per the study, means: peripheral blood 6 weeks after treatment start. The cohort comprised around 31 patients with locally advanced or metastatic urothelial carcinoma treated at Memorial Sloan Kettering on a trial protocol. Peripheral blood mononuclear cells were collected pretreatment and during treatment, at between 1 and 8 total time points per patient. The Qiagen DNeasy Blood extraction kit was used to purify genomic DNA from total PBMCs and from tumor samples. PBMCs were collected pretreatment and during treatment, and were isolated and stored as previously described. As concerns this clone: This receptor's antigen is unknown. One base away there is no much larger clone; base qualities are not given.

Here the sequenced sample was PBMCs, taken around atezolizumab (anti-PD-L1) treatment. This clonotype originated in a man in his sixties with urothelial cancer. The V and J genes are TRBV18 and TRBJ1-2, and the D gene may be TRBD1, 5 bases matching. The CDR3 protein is CASSPSVGQGYTF. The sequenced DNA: TGTGCCAGCTCACCCTCGGTGGGGCAAGGCTACACCTTC.